The clone carrying this T cell receptor (beta chain) has only a few counts. Antigen unknown. This record comes from a study of neoadjuvant anti-PD-1 for oral cavity cancer. Across the whole study: Patients without progression received a fourth nivolumab dose around day 43, then surgical resection on days 50-56. The study's findings and limits: Each response group had just three patients in TCR analyses. Higher pretreatment Treg/Th17 ratios tracked higher pretreatment blood clonality.

This CDR3 comprises 14 residues. CDR1 is SGHAT, CDR2 FQNNGV, per germline. Trimming removed 1 base at V and 1 base at J, with 7 bases between. Only in-frame clones appear in the TCRdb table, and some are missing; sequencing was by immunoSEQ multiplex PCR. The sample consists of roughly 46,000 clones, 77% of them appearing once. The sample's time point: after neoadjuvant nivolumab, at surgical resection. Blood cells were analyzed directly, without culture or expansion. The source of this sequence is a person between 40 and 79 years old with oral cavity squamous cell carcinoma. The sample in question was PBMCs, obtained after nivolumab (anti-PD-1) treatment. The chain links TRBV11-2 to TRBJ1-1; no definite D call. CDR3 region: CASSLGWGNTEAFF. CDR3 bases: TGTGCCAGCAGCTTAGGGTGGGGGAACACTGAAGCTTTCTTT.